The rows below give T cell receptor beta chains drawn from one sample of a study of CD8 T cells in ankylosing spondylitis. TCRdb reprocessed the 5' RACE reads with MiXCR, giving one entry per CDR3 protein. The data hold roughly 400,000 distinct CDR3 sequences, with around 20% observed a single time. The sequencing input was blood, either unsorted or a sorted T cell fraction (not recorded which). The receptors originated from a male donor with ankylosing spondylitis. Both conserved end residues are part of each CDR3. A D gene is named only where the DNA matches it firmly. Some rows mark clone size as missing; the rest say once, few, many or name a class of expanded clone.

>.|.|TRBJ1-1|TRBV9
CASSENSRSVPFF
TGTGCCAGCAGCGAAAATTCCAGGTCGGTACCTTTCTTT
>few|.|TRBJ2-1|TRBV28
CASSLHQPYNEQFF
TGTGCCAGCAGTTTGCACCAGCCCTACAATGAGCAGTTCTTC
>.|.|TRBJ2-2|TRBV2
CASSERSTSRGELFF
TGTGCCAGCAGCGAAAGGAGTACTAGCCGCGGGGAGCTGTTTTTT
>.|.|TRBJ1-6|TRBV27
CASSLSIDSPLHF
TGTGCCAGCAGTTTATCGATTGACTCACCCCTCCACTTT
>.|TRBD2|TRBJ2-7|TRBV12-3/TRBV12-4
CARSLVREAGEQYF
TGTGCCAGAAGTTTGGTGCGGGAGGCCGGGGAGCAGTACTTC
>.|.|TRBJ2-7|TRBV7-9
CASSLARQFYEQYF
TGTGCCAGCAGCTTAGCCCGACAGTTCTACGAGCAGTACTTC
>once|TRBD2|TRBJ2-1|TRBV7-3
CASSLASGSPKSAEQFF
TGTGCCAGCAGCTTAGCTAGCGGGAGCCCTAAATCCGCTGAGCAGTTCTTC
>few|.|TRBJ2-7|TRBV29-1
CSVDMGFAEQYF
TGCAGCGTTGATATGGGGTTTGCCGAGCAGTACTTC
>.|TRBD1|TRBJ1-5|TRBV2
CASSPGQLNQPQHF
TGTGCCAGCAGTCCGGGACAGTTAAATCAGCCCCAGCATTTT
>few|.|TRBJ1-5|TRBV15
CATSRDSRFGQPQHF
TGTGCCACCAGCAGAGATTCTCGTTTCGGTCAGCCCCAGCATTTT
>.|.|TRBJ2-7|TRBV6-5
CASSYSTGEQYF
TGTGCCAGCAGTTACTCGACAGGCGAGCAGTACTTC
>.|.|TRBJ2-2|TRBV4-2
CASSQEAVSTKNTGELFF
TGTGCCAGCAGCCAAGAAGCGGTCAGTACAAAGAACACCGGGGAGCTGTTTTTT
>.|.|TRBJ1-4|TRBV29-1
CSVSRGGNEKLFF
TGCAGCGTAAGCAGGGGTGGTAATGAAAAACTGTTTTTT
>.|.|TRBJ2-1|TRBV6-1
CASSPPSERAPEQFF
TGTGCCAGCAGTCCACCTAGCGAGAGGGCCCCTGAGCAGTTCTTC
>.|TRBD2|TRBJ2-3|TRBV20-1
CSAEETSGSFGDTQYF
TGCAGTGCCGAAGAGACTAGCGGGAGTTTCGGGGATACGCAGTATTTT
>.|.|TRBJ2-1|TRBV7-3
CASSLTGVFHEQFF
TGTGCCAGCAGCTTAACGGGAGTCTTCCATGAGCAGTTCTTC
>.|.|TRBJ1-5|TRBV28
CASYRANQPQHF
TGTGCCAGCTACAGGGCGAATCAGCCCCAGCATTTT
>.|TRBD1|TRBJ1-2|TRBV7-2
CASSYQSTGENYGYTF
TGTGCCAGCAGCTACCAATCGACAGGGGAGAACTATGGCTACACCTTC
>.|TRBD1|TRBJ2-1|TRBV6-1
CASSLGQGNRNEQFF
TGTGCCAGCAGCCTCGGACAGGGTAATCGGAATGAGCAGTTCTTC
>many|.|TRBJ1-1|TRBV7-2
CASSLTGNTEAFF
TGTGCCAGCAGCTTAACGGGGAACACTGAAGCTTTCTTT
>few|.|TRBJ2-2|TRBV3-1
CASSLGRTGELFF
TGTGCCAGCAGCTTAGGAAGAACCGGGGAGCTGTTTTTT
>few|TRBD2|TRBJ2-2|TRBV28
CASRIAGSNTGELFF
TGTGCCAGCAGAATAGCGGGGTCGAACACCGGGGAGCTGTTTTTT
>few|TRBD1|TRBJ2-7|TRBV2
CASSVRTGSYYEQYF
TGTGCCAGCAGTGTCCGGACAGGATCTTACTACGAGCAGTACTTC
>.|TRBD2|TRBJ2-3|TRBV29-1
CSGDSGTSMVDTQYF
TGCAGCGGAGATTCTGGGACTAGCATGGTAGATACGCAGTATTTT
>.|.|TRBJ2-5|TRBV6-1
CASSVERGPWETQYF
TGTGCCAGCAGCGTAGAAAGGGGTCCATGGGAGACCCAGTACTTC
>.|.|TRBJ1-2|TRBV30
CAWSPTRDTGGYTF
TGTGCCTGGAGTCCGACCCGGGACACAGGAGGCTACACCTTC
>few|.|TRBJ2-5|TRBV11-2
CASSRTSSQETQYF
TGTGCCAGCAGCCGGACCTCCAGCCAAGAGACCCAGTACTTC
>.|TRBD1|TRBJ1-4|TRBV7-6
CASSSGTANHATNEKLFF
TGTGCCAGCAGCTCCGGGACAGCCAATCATGCAACTAATGAAAAACTGTTTTTT
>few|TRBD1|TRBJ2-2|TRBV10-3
CAISQDRAGTGELFF
TGTGCCATCAGTCAGGACAGGGCTGGCACCGGGGAGCTGTTTTTT
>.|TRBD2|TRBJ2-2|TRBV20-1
CSARASGRPNTGELFF
TGCAGTGCTAGAGCTAGCGGGAGACCGAACACCGGGGAGCTGTTTTTT
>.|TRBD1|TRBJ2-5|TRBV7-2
CASSLAMGQGRETQYF
TGTGCCAGCAGCCTCGCTATGGGACAGGGAAGAGAGACCCAGTACTTC
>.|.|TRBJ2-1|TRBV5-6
CASSWGMGASDNEQFF
TGTGCCAGCAGCTGGGGGATGGGAGCAAGCGACAATGAGCAGTTCTTC
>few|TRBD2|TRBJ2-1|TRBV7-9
CASSLVLAGGIGYEQFF
TGTGCCAGCAGCTTAGTCCTAGCGGGAGGTATTGGCTATGAGCAGTTCTTC
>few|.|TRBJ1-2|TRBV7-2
CASSLVPPPHGYTF
TGTGCCAGCAGCTTAGTTCCGCCACCGCATGGCTACACCTTC
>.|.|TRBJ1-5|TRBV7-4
CASSLARGASNQPQHF
TGTGCCAGCAGCTTAGCGCGCGGGGCCAGCAATCAGCCCCAGCATTTT
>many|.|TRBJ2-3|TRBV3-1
CASSPLLDAGDTQYF
TGTGCCAGCAGCCCTCTTCTTGATGCCGGGGATACGCAGTATTTT
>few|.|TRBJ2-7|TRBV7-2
CASSSPSREQYF
TGTGCCAGCAGCTCTCCGTCACGGGAGCAGTACTTC
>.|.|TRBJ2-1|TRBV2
CASQGNYYSEQFF
TGTGCCAGCCAGGGAAACTACTACAGTGAGCAGTTCTTC
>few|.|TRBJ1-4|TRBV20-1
CSADLGPKANEKLFF
TGCAGTGCTGACCTAGGCCCGAAGGCTAATGAAAAACTGTTTTTT
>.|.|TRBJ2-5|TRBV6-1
CASIPGQPPGTQYF
TGTGCCAGCATTCCGGGACAACCTCCAGGGACCCAGTACTTC
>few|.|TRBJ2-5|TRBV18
CASSGELEMETQYF
TGTGCCAGCTCAGGGGAATTGGAAATGGAGACCCAGTACTTC
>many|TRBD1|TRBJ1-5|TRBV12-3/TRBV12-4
CASSPPMTGTVQPQHF
TGTGCCAGCAGTCCCCCCATGACAGGGACTGTTCAGCCCCAGCATTTT
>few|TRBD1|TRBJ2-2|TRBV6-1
CASRRTGDGELFF
TGTGCCAGCAGGCGGACAGGGGACGGGGAGCTGTTTTTT
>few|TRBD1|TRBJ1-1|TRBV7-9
CASSFGTGREAFF
TGTGCCAGCAGCTTTGGGACAGGCCGCGAAGCTTTCTTT
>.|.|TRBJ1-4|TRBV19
CASSPGPRNEKLFF
TGTGCCAGTAGTCCCGGCCCTCGGAATGAAAAACTGTTTTTT
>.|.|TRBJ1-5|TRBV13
CASSLGGAGGNQPQHF
TGTGCCAGCAGCTTGGGGGGCGCAGGGGGCAATCAGCCCCAGCATTTT
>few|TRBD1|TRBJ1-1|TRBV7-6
CASSSYRGPPQAFF
TGTGCCAGCAGCTCGTACAGGGGGCCTCCCCAAGCTTTCTTT
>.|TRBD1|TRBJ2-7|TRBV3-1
CASSLSTGETYEQYF
TGTGCCAGCAGCCTTTCGACAGGGGAGACCTACGAGCAGTACTTC
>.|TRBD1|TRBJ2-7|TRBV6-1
CASRLGQGFSYEQYF
TGTGCCAGCAGACTGGGACAGGGTTTCTCCTACGAGCAGTACTTC
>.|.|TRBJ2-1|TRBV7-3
CASSPPRANEQFF
TGTGCCAGCAGCCCTCCCAGAGCCAATGAGCAGTTCTTC